This entry lists 2 T cell receptor beta chains sequenced from one sample in a study of radiation and T cells in renal cell carcinoma. Time point given: blood 4 weeks post-SBRT, at nephrectomy. Treatment reported: 15 Gy SBRT to primary tumor, nephrectomy 4 weeks later. Sequencing used immunoSEQ multiplex PCR; TCRdb keeps in-frame clones, though not all of them. The sample contains 150,000 to 200,000 clones, roughly 90% of which appear only once. Specimen: blood, collected from a patient whose treatment included radiotherapy and nephrectomy. These receptor sequences come from a woman aged 45 to 65 with renal cell carcinoma.

The rearrangement links TRBV7-2 to TRBJ1-1; 7 bases fit TRBD1. V shed 5 bases and J 3 bases; nucleotides not matched to a gene: 9. Germline assignment: CDR1 SGHTA and CDR2 FQGNSA. CDR3 size: 15 residues. The CDR3: CASSPGSQGYTEAFF. The CDR3 region has the DNA TGTGCCAGCAGCCCGGGTTCACAGGGGTACACTGAAGCTTTCTTT.

This rearrangement joins TRBV5-1 to TRBJ1-1; TRBD1 matches 9 bases. Germline trimming cut 0 bases from V and 9 bases from J; bases unmatched to any gene: 3. The CDR3 consists of 13 residues. Per germline, CDR1 SGHRS and CDR2 YFSETQ. CDR3 region: CASSLAGTGKAFF. Here the CDR3 DNA reads TGCGCCAGCAGCTTGGCGGGGACAGGGAAAGCTTTCTTT. The complete variable domain, with remaining parts taken from reference TRBV5-1 and TRBJ1-1, reads KAGVTQTPRYLIKTRGQQVTLSCSPISGHRSVSWYQQTPGQGLQFLFEYFSETQRNKGNFPGRFSGRQFSNSRSEMNVSTLELGDSALYLCASSLAGTGKAFFGQGTRLTVV.